This T cell receptor (beta chain) was captured by sequencing in a study of blood T cell repertoires in COVID-19. At the level of the study: PBMCs, B-cell-depleted T cells, or T cells provided the cDNA or gDNA that made up the material.

The CDR3 spans 14 residues. V shed 4 bases and J shed 7 bases, with 12 bases lying between them. Germline V lookup: CDR1 SGHNT, CDR2 YYREEE (reference sequence). Authors' data handling: Reference gene primers were amplified, and this amplification served to estimate nucleated cell counts. Clones were sequenced by immunoSEQ multiplex PCR, and TCRdb holds only the in-frame ones, with some missing. The V and J calls and clone size were taken over from that table, and D and trimming were inferred from the DNA. The sample includes roughly 340,000 clones, around 91% of them seen just once. This receptor was taken from a woman between 18 and 29 years old who had recovered from COVID-19. The sample consisted of peripheral blood. This chain uses TRBV5-4 with TRBJ1-6, with no clear D. CDR3 sequence (DNA): TGTGCCAGCAGCCTAATGACTGTCAATTCACCCCTCCACTTT. Translated: CASSLMTVNSPLHF.